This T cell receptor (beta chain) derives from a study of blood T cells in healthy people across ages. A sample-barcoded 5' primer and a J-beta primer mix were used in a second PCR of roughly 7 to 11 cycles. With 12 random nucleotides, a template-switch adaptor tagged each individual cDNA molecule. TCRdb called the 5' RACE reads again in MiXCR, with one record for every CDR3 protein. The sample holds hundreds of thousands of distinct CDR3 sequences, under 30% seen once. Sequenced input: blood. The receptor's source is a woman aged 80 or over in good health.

CDR3 region: CASAPGHLNQPQHF. The CDR3 coding sequence is TGTGCCAGCGCTCCGGGACACCTCAATCAGCCCCAGCATTTT. The chain employs TRBV12-3 or TRBV12-4 and TRBJ1-5; tentatively, D is TRBD1 (6 bases). The CDR3 consists of 14 residues. Trimming removed 8 bases from V and 3 bases from J, with 14 bases in between.